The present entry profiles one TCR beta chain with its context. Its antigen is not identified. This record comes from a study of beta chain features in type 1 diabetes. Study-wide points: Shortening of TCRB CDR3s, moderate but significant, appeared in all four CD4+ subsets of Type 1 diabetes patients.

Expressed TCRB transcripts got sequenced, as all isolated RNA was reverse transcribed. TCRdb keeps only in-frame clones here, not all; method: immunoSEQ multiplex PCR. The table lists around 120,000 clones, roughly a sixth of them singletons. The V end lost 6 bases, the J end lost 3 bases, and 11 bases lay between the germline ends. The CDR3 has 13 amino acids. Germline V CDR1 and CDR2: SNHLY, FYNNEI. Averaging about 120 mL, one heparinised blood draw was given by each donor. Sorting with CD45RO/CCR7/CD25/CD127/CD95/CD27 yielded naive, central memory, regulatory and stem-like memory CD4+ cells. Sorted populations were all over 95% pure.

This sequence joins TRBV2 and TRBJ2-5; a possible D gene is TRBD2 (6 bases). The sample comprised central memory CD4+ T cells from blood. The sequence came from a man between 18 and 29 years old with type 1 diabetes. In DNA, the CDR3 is TGTGCCAGCAGGATACTAGCCGAAGAGACCCAGTACTTC. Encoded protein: CASRILAEETQYF.